These 25 T cell receptor beta chains were all obtained from the same sample, sequenced in a study of T cell responses to AZD1222 COVID-19 vaccine. Some clones are missing from TCRdb's copy, which holds only in-frame ones; the method was immunoSEQ multiplex PCR. The sample contains about 120,000 clones, roughly 87% of which appear only once. The sequencing here drew on peripheral blood, taken 28 days after the second AZD1222 dose. The receptors shown here come from an adult who received the AZD1222 COVID-19 vaccine.

The chain joins TRBV18 to TRBJ1-4; 12 nucleotides agree with TRBD1. The CDR3 loop spans 15 amino acids. V shed 3 bases and J 8 bases; nucleotides not matched to a gene: 4. Germline-derived CDR1 and CDR2 are KGHSH and LQKENI. CDR3 loop: CASSPTGTGGEKLFF. The CDR3 DNA sequence: TGTGCCAGCTCACCGACCGGGACAGGGGGCGAAAAACTGTTTTTT.

This chain uses TRBV19 with TRBJ2-5; 8 positions match TRBD2. V trimming: 8 bases; J trimming: 5 bases; junction bases outside the gene matches: 7. CDR1 LNHDA and CDR2 SQIVND come from the germline V gene (reference sequence). The CDR3 loop spans 13 amino acids. This CDR3 is CASGGGIGETQYF. CDR3 nucleotide sequence: TGTGCCAGTGGCGGGGGGATTGGGGAGACCCAGTACTTC. The full variable domain, its missing parts supplied by reference TRBV19 and TRBJ2-5, is DGGITQSPKYLFRKEGQNVTLSCEQNLNHDAMYWYRQDPGQGLRLIYYSQIVNDFQKGDIAEGYSVSREKKESFPLTVTSAQKNPTAFYLCASGGGIGETQYFGPGTRLLVL.

The V gene is TRBV7-2, the J gene TRBJ2-3, with 8 nucleotides matching TRBD2. Germline loops: CDR1 SGHTA, CDR2 FQGNSA. Trimming took 1 base from V and 0 from J; bases not matched to a gene: 6. The CDR3 extends over 17 amino acids. The CDR3 DNA follows: TGTGCCAGCAGCTTAGGTAGCGGGGACTCTAGCACAGATACGCAGTATTTT. Protein product: CASSLGSGDSSTDTQYF.

The rearrangement uses TRBV10-3 and TRBJ1-5, with no clear D. Germline CDR1 ENHRY, CDR2 SYGVKD. This CDR3 has 12 residues. V lost 6 bases and J lost 3, with 6 bases in between. CDR3 DNA sequence: TGTGCCATCAGCCCGATCAATCAGCCCCAGCATTTT. Protein product: CAISPINQPQHF.

The chain couples TRBV6-5 to TRBJ1-2; 10 nucleotides line up with TRBD1. This CDR3 has 16 amino acids. CDR1 and CDR2 (germline): MNHEY, SVGAGI. The V segment lost 4 bases and the J segment 6 bases; nucleotides outside the gene matches: 11. The CDR3 loop is CASSSLSGTGAHGYTF. The CDR3 nucleotides are TGTGCCAGCAGTTCCCTATCCGGGACAGGGGCTCATGGCTACACCTTC.

This sequence joins TRBV5-1 and TRBJ2-7; no firm D call. This CDR3 is 11 amino acids long. V lost 5 bases, J lost 4 bases, and 7 bases lay in between. Germline V lookup: CDR1 SGHRS, CDR2 YFSETQ. The CDR3 protein is CASRLKYEQYF. In DNA, the CDR3 is TGCGCCAGCAGATTGAAGTACGAGCAGTACTTC.

V usage is TRBV28 and J usage is TRBJ1-2, with D possibly TRBD1 on 5 matching bases. Germline V CDR1 and CDR2: MDHEN, SYDVKM. The CDR3 totals 13 residues. V was shortened by 6 bases and J by 4 bases, with 12 bases between the two germline ends. CDR3: CASSADSFYGYTF. CDR3 coding DNA: TGTGCCAGCAGCGCCGACAGCTTCTATGGCTACACCTTC.

The chain joins TRBV28 to TRBJ2-1, with 9 bases that match TRBD1. Per germline, CDR1 MDHEN and CDR2 SYDVKM. Trimming cost V 4 bases and J 9 bases; bases outside gene matches: 13. CDR3 length equals 16 residues. CDR3: CASSWGQGGWAGEQFF. CDR3 sequence (DNA): TGTGCCAGCAGTTGGGGACAGGGCGGTTGGGCCGGTGAGCAGTTCTTC.

The DNA of the CDR3 is TGTGCCAGCAGCTATAGTAGGGCTGGAAACACCATATATTTT. Amino acid sequence: CASSYSRAGNTIYF. The gene calls are TRBV7-3 and TRBJ1-3; D ambiguous. The length of the CDR3 is 14 residues. Germline loops: CDR1 SGHTA, CDR2 FQGTGA. Trimming pared 4 bases from V and 2 bases from J, leaving 9 bases between.

V gene TRBV19 combines with J gene TRBJ2-2, with D tentatively TRBD1 (6 bases). Germline V gives CDR1 LNHDA, CDR2 SQIVND (reference sequence). This CDR3 is 14 amino acids long. Trimming cost V 4 bases and J 1 base, with 7 bases left between them. This chain's CDR3 is CASSKGQNTGELFF. CDR3 DNA sequence: TGTGCCAGTAGTAAGGGACAGAACACCGGGGAGCTGTTTTTT.

The V call is TRBV6-5, the J call TRBJ2-3; 7 bases match TRBD2. The V gene end was trimmed by 3 bases and the J gene end by 2 bases; junction bases not matched to a gene: 2. CDR1 is MNHEY, CDR2 SVGAGI, per germline. CDR3 size: 14 residues. Written as DNA, the CDR3 is TGTGCCAGCAGTTATGGGGGGGTCACAGATACGCAGTATTTT. This encodes CASSYGGVTDTQYF.

The chain recombines TRBV5-1 with TRBJ2-2; the D is unclear. The CDR3 runs 15 residues. The V end was cut by 3 bases, the J end by 1 base, with 10 bases between. Germline assignment: CDR1 SGHRS and CDR2 YFSETQ. The CDR3 region is CASSSRTQNTGELFF. CDR3 DNA sequence: TGCGCCAGCAGCTCCCGGACGCAGAACACCGGGGAGCTGTTTTTT.

The gene calls are TRBV11-2 and TRBJ1-1; D gene uncertain. The CDR3 runs 15 residues. V was cut by 6 bases and J by 0 bases, with 14 bases left in between. Germline V gene lookup returns CDR1 SGHAT and CDR2 FQNNGV. The CDR3 coding sequence is TGTGCCAGCAGATCTACCCTTGGACTGAACACTGAAGCTTTCTTT. It specifies CASRSTLGLNTEAFF.

V and J are TRBV6-5 and TRBJ1-5; D might be TRBD1 (5 bases). Trimming took off 5 bases at V and 5 bases at J, with 10 bases between the two ends. Germline CDR1 and CDR2: MNHEY and SVGAGI. The CDR3 is 13 residues long. The CDR3 sequence: CASSRQSYQPQHF. The CDR3 coding sequence is TGTGCCAGCAGTCGACAGTCCTATCAGCCCCAGCATTTT.

The chain uses TRBV21-1 and TRBJ2-7; the table assigns TRBD2, which was not confirmed against the DNA. TRBV21-1 is a recognized pseudogene. This CDR3 is 13 amino acids long. CDR3 sequence: CASSPEKYEEQYF. CDR3 nucleotides: TGTGCCAGCAGCCCCGAGAAGTATGAAGAGCAGTACTTC.

V gene TRBV6-5 combines with J gene TRBJ2-3; 10 positions match TRBD2. The length of the CDR3 is 15 residues. Germline loops: CDR1 MNHEY, CDR2 SVGAGI. Trimming cost V 6 bases and J 0 bases; bases outside gene matches: 3. CDR3 DNA sequence: TGTGCCAGCAGCCATAGCGGGGGGAGCACAGATACGCAGTATTTT. This sequence encodes CASSHSGGSTDTQYF.

The chain links TRBV11-2 to TRBJ2-5, with 9 bases fitting TRBD2. From germline, CDR1 is SGHAT and CDR2 FQNNGV. The CDR3 runs 16 residues. J lost 1 base, V lost 1 base, and 4 bases had no gene match. CDR3 DNA sequence: TGTGCCAGCAGCTTAGGGGGACTAGCTGGCCAAGAGACCCAGTACTTC. Protein sequence: CASSLGGLAGQETQYF.

This CDR3 is CASSQDRWTSGVNEQFF. The CDR3 DNA reads TGCGCCAGCAGCCAAGATCGTTGGACTAGCGGGGTTAATGAGCAGTTCTTC. The gene calls are TRBV4-1 and TRBJ2-1, with TRBD2 identical over 12 bases. CDR3 size: 17 residues. Germline V lookup: CDR1 MGHRA, CDR2 YSYEKL. V trimming: 0 bases; J trimming: 7 bases; junction bases outside the gene matches: 7.

V usage is TRBV11-2 and J usage is TRBJ2-1; a possible D gene is TRBD2 (6 bases). Germline lookup yields CDR1 SGHAT and CDR2 FQNNGV. The CDR3 sequence is 14 residues long. With 4 bases removed from V and 7 bases from J, the gap between germline ends came to 14 bases. The CDR3 sequence is CASSSWVGGNEQFF. The CDR3, as DNA: TGTGCCAGCAGCTCCTGGGTCGGAGGGAATGAGCAGTTCTTC.

The chain uses TRBV5-5 and TRBJ2-3; D unresolved. The V end was cut by 1 base, the J end by 2 bases, with 2 bases between. CDR1 is SGHKS and CDR2 is YYEKEE in the germline V gene (reference sequence). The CDR3 is 12 residues long. As DNA, the CDR3 is TGTGCCAGCAGCTTGATCACAGATACGCAGTATTTT. As protein: CASSLITDTQYF.

The chain recombines TRBV5-1 with TRBJ1-2; D might be TRBD1 (5 bases). The CDR3 is made up of 15 amino acids. Germline V CDR1 and CDR2: SGHRS, YFSETQ. Between the trimmed V and J ends, which lost 0 bases and 4 bases, there was a span of 13 bases. DNA of the CDR3: TGCGCCAGCAGCTTGGGTGGAGGGGAATCCTATGGCTACACCTTC. This gives the protein CASSLGGGESYGYTF.

The rearrangement uses TRBV6-2 or TRBV6-3 and TRBJ1-6; D not certain. Germline-derived CDR1 and CDR2 are MNHEY and SVGEGT. CDR3 length equals 15 residues. The ends were cut back, 2 bases at V and 7 bases at J, with 12 bases in the middle. This chain's CDR3 is CASSYRGMGNSPLHF. CDR3 sequence (DNA): TGTGCCAGCAGTTACCGAGGGATGGGGAATTCACCCCTCCACTTT.

Of note for this clone: The junction differs from germline at one of its ends, possibly a read error. The chain is built from TRBV5-8 and TRBJ1-1; no firm D call. Germline V CDR1 and CDR2: SGHTS, YDEGEE. The CDR3 totals 13 residues. CDR3 nucleotides: TGTGCCAGCAGCTTCGGCACGAACAATGAAGCTTTCTTT. Residues: CASSFGTNNEAFF.

The CDR3 sequence: CSSRGRGMNTEAFF. Written as DNA, the CDR3 is TGTTCATCTCGTGGCAGGGGAATGAACACTGAAGCTTTCTTT. The chain is built from TRBV5-8 and TRBJ1-1, with D tentatively TRBD1 (6 bases). Germline CDR1 is SGHTS and CDR2 is YDEGEE. The CDR3 is made up of 14 amino acids.

The chain has TRBV27 and TRBJ2-7, with D tentatively TRBD1 or TRBD2 (5 bases each). The germline V gene encodes CDR1 MNHEY and CDR2 SMNVEV (reference sequence). The CDR3 covers 14 residues. Trimming shortened V by 6 bases and J by 1 base, and 13 bases separated the two germline ends. This CDR3 is CASSRDGSSYEQYF. The CDR3 nucleotides read TGTGCCAGCAGCCGGGACGGTAGTTCCTACGAGCAGTACTTC.